The clone carrying this T cell receptor beta chain was counted a few times. Antigen: not known. This entry comes from a study of early T cells in non-severe SARS-CoV-2 infection. Across the whole study: RNA in bulk from unsorted whole blood was sequenced, and chains were unpaired.

Trimming stripped 2 bases from V and 5 bases from J, with 10 bases between. The CDR3 runs 15 residues. Germline CDR1 reads KGHSH; CDR2 reads LQKENI. Individual cDNA molecules received unique molecular identifiers. TCRdb called the 5' RACE reads again in MiXCR, with one record for every CDR3 protein. The sample lists about 77,000 distinct CDR3 sequences, roughly 16% occurring once. Study-wide results and limits: Private and CD4 specificities were missed by VDJdb matching, which favored anti-spike CD8 responses.

The V and J genes are TRBV18 and TRBJ1-6; TRBD1 is a possible D gene (5 bases). Sequenced sample: whole blood. This sequence was found in an adult who was a healthcare worker with PCR-confirmed SARS-CoV-2 infection or an uninfected control (not recorded which). The CDR3 sequence: CASSPTQGDNSPLHF. The CDR3, as DNA: TGTGCCAGCTCACCAACCCAGGGAGATAATTCACCCCTCCACTTT.